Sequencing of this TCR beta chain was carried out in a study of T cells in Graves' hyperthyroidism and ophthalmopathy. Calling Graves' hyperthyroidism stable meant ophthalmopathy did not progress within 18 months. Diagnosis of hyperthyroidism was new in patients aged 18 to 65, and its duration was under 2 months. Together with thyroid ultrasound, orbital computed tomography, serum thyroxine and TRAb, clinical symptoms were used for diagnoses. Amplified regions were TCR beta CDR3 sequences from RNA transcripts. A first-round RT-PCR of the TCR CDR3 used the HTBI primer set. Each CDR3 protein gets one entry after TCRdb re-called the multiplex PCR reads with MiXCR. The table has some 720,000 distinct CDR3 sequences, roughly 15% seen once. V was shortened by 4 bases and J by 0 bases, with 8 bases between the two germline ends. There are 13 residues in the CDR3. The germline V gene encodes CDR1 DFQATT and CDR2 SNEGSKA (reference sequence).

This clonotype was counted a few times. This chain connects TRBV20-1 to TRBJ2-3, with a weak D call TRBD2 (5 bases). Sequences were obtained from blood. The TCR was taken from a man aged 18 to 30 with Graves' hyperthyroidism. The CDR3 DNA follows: TGCAGTGCTATGGAGGTGAGCACAGATACGCAGTATTTT. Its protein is CSAMEVSTDTQYF.